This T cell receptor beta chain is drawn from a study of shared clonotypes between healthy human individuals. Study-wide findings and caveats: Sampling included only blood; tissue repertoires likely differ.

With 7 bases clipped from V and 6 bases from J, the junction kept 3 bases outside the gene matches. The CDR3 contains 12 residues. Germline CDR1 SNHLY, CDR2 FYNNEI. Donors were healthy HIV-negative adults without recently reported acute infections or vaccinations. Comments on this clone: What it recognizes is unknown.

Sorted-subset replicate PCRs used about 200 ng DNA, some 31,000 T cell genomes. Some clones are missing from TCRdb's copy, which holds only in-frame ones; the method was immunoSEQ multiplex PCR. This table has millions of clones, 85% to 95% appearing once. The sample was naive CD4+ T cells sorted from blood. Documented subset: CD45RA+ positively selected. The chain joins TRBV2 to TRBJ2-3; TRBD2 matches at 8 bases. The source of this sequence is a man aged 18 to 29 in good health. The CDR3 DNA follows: TGTGCCAGCATCGGGGGGGCTGATACGCAGTATTTT. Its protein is CASIGGADTQYF.